Presented here are 21 T cell receptor beta chains from one specimen sequenced in a study of CXCR3-negative and CXCR3-positive naive CD8 T cells. The method, 5' RACE with UMI labels, was used to prepare the TRB cDNA libraries. From the 5' RACE reads, TCRdb lists one entry per CDR3 protein and no DNA. In all, the sample yields some 150,000 distinct CDR3 sequences. Their recognized antigens are unknown. Study-wide findings and caveats: Greater hydrophobicity was found in TRB CDR3s of CXCR3-positive naive cells than of CXCR3-negative naive cells.

Sequencing input: naive CXCR3+ CD8+ T cells from blood. Specified subset: CD45RO-CCR7+CD27+CD95- naive CD8+ T cells expressing CXCR3 (TNR3+). These receptors came from a human donor in good health. Some clones in this sample may be carry-over from other donors' samples.

The genes are TRBV30 and TRBJ2-7; with no DNA, the TCRdb D assignment of TRBD1 cannot be verified. The CDR3 length is 13 residues. Germline values: CDR1 GTSNPN, CDR2 SVGIG (reference sequence). This chain's CDR3 is CAWNSGSANEQYF.

The rearrangement uses TRBV5-1 and TRBJ2-5; TCRdb names TRBD2, which stays unverified in the absence of DNA. Germline V lookup: CDR1 SGHRS, CDR2 YFSETQ. The CDR3 runs 16 residues. CDR3: CASSLAGLGAQETQYF.

The J gene is TRBJ1-5, the V gene TRBV30. The CDR3 has 16 amino acids. Germline V gene sequence: CDR1 GTSNPN, CDR2 SVGIG (reference sequence). The CDR3 region is CAWKAAGPDSNQPQHF.

The rearrangement joins TRBV4-1 to TRBJ2-1. Germline-derived CDR1 and CDR2 are MGHRA and YSYEKL. The CDR3 contains 20 residues. The CDR3 reads CASSQVFPRRLTGPNNEQFF.

J is TRBJ2-4 and V is TRBV7-9; TCRdb indicates TRBD2, and absent DNA this call remains unverified. The CDR3 sequence is 13 residues long. CDR1 is SEHNR, CDR2 FQNEAQ, per germline (reference sequence). The CDR3 spells CASMVEGKNIQYF.

The rearrangement links TRBV11-1 to TRBJ2-3; checking the TCRdb D call of TRBD2 is not possible without DNA. CDR1 and CDR2 (germline): SGHAT, FQDESV (reference sequence). This CDR3 comprises 20 residues. The CDR3 here is CASSFRPLEPGTSSQDTQYF.

The genes are TRBV4-3 and TRBJ2-3; the TCRdb call, TRBD1, lacks DNA for checking. CDR3 length equals 16 residues. Germline lookup yields CDR1 LGHNA and CDR2 YSLEER. This CDR3 reads CASSQGESGATDTQYF.

The chain employs TRBV4-1 and TRBJ2-2; TCRdb reports TRBD2, a call that lacks DNA to check it against. Germline CDR1 is MGHRA and CDR2 is YSYEKL. The CDR3 contains 16 residues. The CDR3 sequence: CASSPSLAGNTGELFF.

The chain combines TRBV29-1 with TRBJ2-7. The CDR3 extends over 13 amino acids. Germline V CDR1 and CDR2: SQVTM, ANQGSEA. The CDR3 sequence is CSVEDRTNYEQYF.

The chain is built from TRBV27 and TRBJ1-5; the TRBD1 assignment by TCRdb is unverifiable without DNA. CDR3 length equals 13 residues. Looked up from germline, CDR1 is MNHEY and CDR2 is SMNVEV (reference sequence). CDR3 in amino acids: CASSHGPEAPQHF.

The chain has TRBV4-3 and TRBJ1-1. The CDR3 consists of 15 residues. The germline V gene encodes CDR1 LGHNA and CDR2 YSLEER. This chain's CDR3 is CASSQGLIGDGEAFF.

The genes are TRBV7-8 and TRBJ2-2; without DNA, the TCRdb call of TRBD2 cannot be checked. The CDR3 loop spans 15 amino acids. Germline CDR1 and CDR2: SGHVS and FQNEAQ. The CDR3 reads CASSGSSVRGGELFF.

This sequence joins TRBV23-1 and TRBJ2-3; TCRdb's D call, TRBD1, is unchecked because there is no DNA. TRBV23-1 is flagged as an ORF with uncertain function. The CDR3 is 13 amino acids. The CDR3 region is CASSQRGADTQYF.

The genes are TRBV7-9 and TRBJ2-1; the D call from TCRdb, TRBD2, cannot be confirmed without DNA. Germline CDR1 is SEHNR and CDR2 is FQNEAQ (reference sequence). The CDR3 has 20 residues. CDR3 region: CASSLVGGTSGSGVSNEQFF.

This rearrangement joins TRBV7-7 to TRBJ2-7; there is no DNA to check the TCRdb D call of TRBD1. Germline CDR1 is SSHAT and CDR2 is FNYEAQ (reference sequence). This CDR3 comprises 16 residues. This chain's CDR3 is CASSPITATGAGEQYF.

The V gene is TRBV14, the J gene TRBJ2-2; absent DNA, TCRdb's TRBD2 call cannot be checked. The CDR3 is 17 residues long. Germline V gene sequence: CDR1 SGHDN, CDR2 FVKESK. The CDR3 protein is CASNLVRKVPLSGELFF.

This chain links TRBV6-2 or TRBV6-3 with TRBJ1-5. Germline V lookup: CDR1 MNHEY, CDR2 SVGEGT. CDR3 length: 13 residues. The CDR3 is CATGKGSNQPQHF.

The rearrangement links TRBV7-9 to TRBJ2-7; TCRdb names TRBD1, which stays unverified in the absence of DNA. The germline V gene encodes CDR1 SEHNR and CDR2 FQNEAQ (reference sequence). This CDR3 region has 15 residues. This CDR3 is CASSPGTVGAYEQYF.

The rearrangement joins TRBV12-3 or TRBV12-4 to TRBJ2-7; TCRdb picks TRBD1, but there is no DNA to check that call. The length of the CDR3 is 14 residues. The CDR3 spells CASSDTGGPYEQYF.

V and J are TRBV20-1 and TRBJ2-1; as DNA is missing, the TRBD1 call by TCRdb cannot be tested. This CDR3 comprises 13 residues. The germline CDR1 and CDR2 sequences are DFQATT and SNEGSKA (reference sequence). CDR3: CSAPRGLGHEQFF.

This chain connects TRBV28 to TRBJ2-2; TCRdb returns TRBD1, unconfirmable since there is no DNA. Per germline, CDR1 MDHEN and CDR2 SYDVKM. The CDR3 covers 14 residues. The CDR3 sequence: CASKGGSSTGELFF.